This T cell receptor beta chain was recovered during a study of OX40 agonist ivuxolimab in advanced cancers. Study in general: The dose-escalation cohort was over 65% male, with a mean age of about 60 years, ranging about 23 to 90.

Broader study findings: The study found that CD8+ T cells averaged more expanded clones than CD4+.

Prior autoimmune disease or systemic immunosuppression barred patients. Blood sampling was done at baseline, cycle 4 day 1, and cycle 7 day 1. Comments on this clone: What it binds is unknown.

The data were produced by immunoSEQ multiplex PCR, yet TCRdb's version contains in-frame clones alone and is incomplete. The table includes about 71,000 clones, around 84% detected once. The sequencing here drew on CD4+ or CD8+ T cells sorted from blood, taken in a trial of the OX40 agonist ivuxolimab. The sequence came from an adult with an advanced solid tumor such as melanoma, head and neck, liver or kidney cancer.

CDR3: CASSSSTGAYTGELFF. As DNA, the CDR3 is TGTGCCAGCAGCTCCTCGACAGGGGCGTACACCGGGGAGCTGTTTTTT. The V gene is TRBV11-2, the J gene TRBJ2-2; the match to TRBD1 covers 8 bases. CDR3 size: 16 residues. CDR1 and CDR2 (germline): SGHAT, FQNNGV. The V gene end was trimmed by 4 bases and the J gene end by 3 bases; junction bases not matched to a gene: 7.